Each of the 5 T cell receptor beta chains below was sequenced from the same sample in a study of shared clonotypes between healthy human individuals. Data came from immunoSEQ multiplex PCR; TCRdb stores just in-frame clones and leaves some out. In the table there are some 2,100,000 clones, approximately 94% of which are singletons. The specimen was naive CD4+ T cells sorted from blood. Noted subset: CD45RA+ positively selected. These receptors were taken from a man younger than 35 in good health.

This chain links TRBV14 with TRBJ1-5; D is uncertain. Trimming stripped 0 bases from V and 7 bases from J, with 7 bases between. Germline V lookup: CDR1 SGHDN, CDR2 FVKESK. The CDR3 totals 13 residues. CDR3 sequence reads: CASSQDPRQPQHF. CDR3 sequence (DNA): TGTGCCAGCAGCCAAGATCCTCGACAGCCCCAGCATTTT.

The rearrangement links TRBV4-3 to TRBJ2-5; D unresolved. The CDR3 sequence is 15 residues long. Trimming cost V 4 bases and J 2 bases, with 14 bases left between them. Germline V lookup: CDR1 LGHNA, CDR2 YSLEER. CDR3 DNA sequence: TGCGCCAGCAGCCCCGGAACCCACAGACAAGAGACCCAGTACTTC. This translates into CASSPGTHRQETQYF.

V and J are TRBV5-4 and TRBJ1-5; D may be TRBD1 (5 bases). With 0 bases removed from V and 0 bases from J, the gap between germline ends came to 7 bases. CDR1 SGHNT and CDR2 YYREEE come from the germline V gene (reference sequence). The CDR3 has 15 amino acids. In DNA, the CDR3 is TGTGCCAGCAGCTTGGAGGGGTATAGCAATCAGCCCCAGCATTTT. Its translation: CASSLEGYSNQPQHF.

The chain carries TRBV18 and TRBJ2-3; 8 bases agree with TRBD1. Germline trimming cut 3 bases from V and 4 bases from J; bases unmatched to any gene: 6. In germline, CDR1 is KGHSH, CDR2 LQKENI. There are 15 residues in the CDR3. This CDR3 reads CASSPQGAVADTQYF. The CDR3 nucleotides read TGTGCCAGCTCACCCCAGGGGGCGGTCGCAGATACGCAGTATTTT.

The DNA for the CDR3 is TGTGCCAGCAGCTTAAATCGGATGGATACGCAGTATTTT. This codes for CASSLNRMDTQYF. V and J are TRBV11-3 and TRBJ2-3, with D hard to call. Looked up from germline, CDR1 is SGHNT and CDR2 is YENEEA. V was cut by 2 bases and J by 6 bases, with 9 bases left in between. CDR3 size: 13 residues.